Below, 9 T cell receptor beta chains from the same sample are listed, as sequenced in a study of technical replicates of blood from a few donors. The table came from immunoSEQ multiplex PCR; TCRdb's copy has only in-frame clones and leaves some out. Of under 95,000 clones listed, roughly 91% are singletons. Specimen: T cells isolated from PBMCs. The receptors originated from a human donor in good health. Some clones in this sample may be carry-over from other donors' samples.

The chain recombines TRBV9 with TRBJ2-1, with TRBD2 identical over 10 bases. This CDR3 is 16 amino acids long. CDR1 is SGDLS, CDR2 YYNGEE, per germline. Trimming cost V 0 bases and J 8 bases; bases outside gene matches: 8. The CDR3 loop reads CASSVVGLAGVDEQFF. DNA of the CDR3: TGTGCCAGCAGCGTAGTGGGGCTAGCGGGAGTCGATGAGCAGTTCTTC.

V gene TRBV4-1 combines with J gene TRBJ2-7; 8 bases match TRBD2. This CDR3 is 16 amino acids long. Unmatched junction bases numbered 10, after V lost 4 bases and J lost 2 bases. Looked up from germline, CDR1 is MGHRA and CDR2 is YSYEKL. CDR3 region: CASSRSSGSVAYEQYF. The CDR3, as DNA: TGCGCCAGCAGCCGGTCCAGCGGGAGTGTGGCCTACGAGCAGTACTTC.

The CDR3 coding sequence is TGTGCCAGCAGATCCAAAGCGGTCGAAAAACTGTTTTTT. It codes for CASRSKAVEKLFF. V and J are TRBV27 and TRBJ1-4; no clear D gene. V was clipped by 6 bases and J by 8 bases, with 13 bases between them. CDR1 MNHEY and CDR2 SMNVEV come from the germline V gene (reference sequence). This CDR3 is 13 amino acids long.

This chain connects TRBV19 to TRBJ1-1; 8 positions match TRBD1. The ends lost 7 bases at V and 0 bases at J; junction bases unmatched: 4. Per germline, CDR1 LNHDA and CDR2 SQIVND (reference sequence). This CDR3 region has 14 residues. CDR3 sequence (DNA): TGTGCCAGTACCCGGGACAGGCTGAACACTGAAGCTTTCTTT. Amino acid sequence: CASTRDRLNTEAFF. Based on the CDR3 plus reference TRBV19 and TRBJ1-1, the full variable domain is DGGITQSPKYLFRKEGQNVTLSCEQNLNHDAMYWYRQDPGQGLRLIYYSQIVNDFQKGDIAEGYSVSREKKESFPLTVTSAQKNPTAFYLCASTRDRLNTEAFFGQGTRLTVV.

CDR3: CASSQDRRDRGGDTQYF. The CDR3 DNA sequence: TGTGCCAGCAGCCAAGATCGTCGGGACAGGGGAGGCGATACGCAGTATTTT. The rearrangement links TRBV14 to TRBJ2-3, with 10 bases matching TRBD1. This CDR3 comprises 17 residues. J lost 6 bases, V lost 0 bases, and 9 bases had no gene match. The germline gives CDR1 SGHDN, CDR2 FVKESK.

This chain connects TRBV11-1 to TRBJ2-1, with D maybe TRBD2 (6 bases). V shed 5 bases and J shed 5 bases, with 13 bases lying between them. Germline V lookup: CDR1 SGHAT, CDR2 FQDESV (reference sequence). The CDR3 has 14 amino acids. The CDR3 coding sequence is TGTGCCAGCAGCGAGACTAGGATCCACAATGAGCAGTTCTTC. It yields the protein CASSETRIHNEQFF.

CDR3 nucleotide sequence: TGTGCCAGCAGCCATCAGGGGGACAATCAGCCCCAGCATTTT. Its protein product is CASSHQGDNQPQHF. The rearrangement uses TRBV27 and TRBJ1-5, with 7 bases lining up with TRBD1. The CDR3 loop spans 14 amino acids. Trimming at V came to 6 bases and at J to 3 bases, leaving 5 bases not matched to a gene. The germline V gene has CDR1 MNHEY and CDR2 SMNVEV (reference sequence).

The chain couples TRBV6-4 to TRBJ2-3, with 11 bases lining up with TRBD1. Trimming removed 6 bases from V and 2 bases from J; junction bases left unmatched: 4. The CDR3 has 15 residues. Germline values: CDR1 MRHNA, CDR2 SNTAGT. In DNA form, the CDR3 reads TGTGCCAGCAGCCAGGGACAGGGGGACACAGATACGCAGTATTTT. Amino acids: CASSQGQGDTDTQYF.

This sequence joins TRBV5-4 and TRBJ2-1; 8 bases fit TRBD2. V was clipped by 0 bases and J by 6 bases; unmatched bases: 2. Germline V gene lookup returns CDR1 SGHNT and CDR2 YYREEE (reference sequence). The CDR3 consists of 14 residues. Written as DNA, the CDR3 is TGTGCCAGCAGCTTGGGTGCGGGGGGCAATGAGCAGTTCTTC. It codes for CASSLGAGGNEQFF. The full variable domain, completed using reference TRBV5-4 and TRBJ2-1, is ETGVTQSPTHLIKTRGQQVTLRCSSQSGHNTVSWYQQALGQGPQFIFQYYREEENGRGNFPPRFSGLQFPNYSSELNVNALELDDSALYLCASSLGAGGNEQFFGPGTRLTVL.